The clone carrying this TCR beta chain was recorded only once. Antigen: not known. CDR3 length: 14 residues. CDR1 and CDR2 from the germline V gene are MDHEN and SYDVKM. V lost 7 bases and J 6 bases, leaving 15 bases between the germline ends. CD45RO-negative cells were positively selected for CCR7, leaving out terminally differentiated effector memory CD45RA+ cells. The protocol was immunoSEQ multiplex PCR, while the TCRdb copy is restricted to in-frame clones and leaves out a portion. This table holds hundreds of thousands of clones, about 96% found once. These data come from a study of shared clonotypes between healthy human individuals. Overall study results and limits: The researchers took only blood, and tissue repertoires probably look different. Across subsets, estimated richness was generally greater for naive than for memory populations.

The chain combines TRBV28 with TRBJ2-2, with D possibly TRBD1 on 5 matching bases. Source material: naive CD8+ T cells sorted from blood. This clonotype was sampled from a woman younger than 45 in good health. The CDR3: CASTALGVAGELFF. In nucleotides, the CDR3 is TGTGCCAGCACCGCCCTAGGGGTGGCCGGGGAGCTGTTTTTT.